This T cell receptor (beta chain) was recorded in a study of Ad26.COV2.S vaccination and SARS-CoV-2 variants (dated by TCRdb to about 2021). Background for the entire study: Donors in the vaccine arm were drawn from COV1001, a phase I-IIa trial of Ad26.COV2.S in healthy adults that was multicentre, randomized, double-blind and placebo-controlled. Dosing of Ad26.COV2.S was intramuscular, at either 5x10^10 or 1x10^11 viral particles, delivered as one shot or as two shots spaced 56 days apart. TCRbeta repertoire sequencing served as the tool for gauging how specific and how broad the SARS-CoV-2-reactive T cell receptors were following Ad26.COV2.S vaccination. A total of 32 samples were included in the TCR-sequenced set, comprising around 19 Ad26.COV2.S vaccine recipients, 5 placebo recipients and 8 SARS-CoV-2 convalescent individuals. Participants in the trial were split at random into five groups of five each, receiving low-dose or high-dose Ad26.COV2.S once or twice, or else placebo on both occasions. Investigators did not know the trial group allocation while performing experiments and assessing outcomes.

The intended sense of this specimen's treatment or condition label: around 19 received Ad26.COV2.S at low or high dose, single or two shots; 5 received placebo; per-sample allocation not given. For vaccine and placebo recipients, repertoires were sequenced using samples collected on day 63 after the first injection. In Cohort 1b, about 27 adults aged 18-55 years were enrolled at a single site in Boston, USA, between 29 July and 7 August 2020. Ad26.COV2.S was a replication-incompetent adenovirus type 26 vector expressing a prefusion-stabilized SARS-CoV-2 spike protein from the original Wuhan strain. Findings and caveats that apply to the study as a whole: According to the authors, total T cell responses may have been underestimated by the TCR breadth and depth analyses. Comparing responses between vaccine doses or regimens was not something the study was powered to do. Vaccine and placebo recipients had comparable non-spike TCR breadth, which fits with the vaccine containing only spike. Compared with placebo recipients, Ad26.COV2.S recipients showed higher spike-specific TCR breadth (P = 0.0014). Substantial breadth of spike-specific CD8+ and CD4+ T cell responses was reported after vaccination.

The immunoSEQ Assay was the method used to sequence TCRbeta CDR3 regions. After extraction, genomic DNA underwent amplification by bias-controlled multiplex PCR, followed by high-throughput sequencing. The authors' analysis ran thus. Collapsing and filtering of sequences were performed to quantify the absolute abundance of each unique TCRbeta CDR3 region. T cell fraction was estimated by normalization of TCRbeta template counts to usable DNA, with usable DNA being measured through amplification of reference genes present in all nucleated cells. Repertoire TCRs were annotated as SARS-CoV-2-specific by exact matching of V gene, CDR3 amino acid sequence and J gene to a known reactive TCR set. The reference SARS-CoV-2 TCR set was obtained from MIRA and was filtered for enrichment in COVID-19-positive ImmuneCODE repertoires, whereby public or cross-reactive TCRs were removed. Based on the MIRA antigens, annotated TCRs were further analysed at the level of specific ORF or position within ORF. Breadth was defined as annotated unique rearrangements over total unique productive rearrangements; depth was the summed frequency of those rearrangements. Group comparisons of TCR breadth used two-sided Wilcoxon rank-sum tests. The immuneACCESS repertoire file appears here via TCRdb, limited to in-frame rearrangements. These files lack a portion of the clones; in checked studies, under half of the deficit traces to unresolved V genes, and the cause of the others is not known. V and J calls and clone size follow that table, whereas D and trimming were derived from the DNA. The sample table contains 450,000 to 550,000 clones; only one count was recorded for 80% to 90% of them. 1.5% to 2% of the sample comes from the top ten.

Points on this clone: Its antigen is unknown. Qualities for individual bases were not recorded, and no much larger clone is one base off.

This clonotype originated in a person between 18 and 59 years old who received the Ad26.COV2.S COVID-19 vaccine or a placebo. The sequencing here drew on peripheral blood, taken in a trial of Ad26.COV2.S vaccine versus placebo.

In nucleotide form, the sequence is TGTGCCAGCAGTCGCCGGGACCACAACAATGAGCAGTTCTTC. This gives the protein CASSRRDHNNEQFF. The chain is assembled from TRBV6-5 and TRBJ2-1; the D call is possibly TRBD1 or TRBD2, each sharing 5 bases. From its cysteine to its phenylalanine, the CDR3 spans 14 amino acids. The CDR3 DNA has 42 bases and is translated from base 1. Reading the germline V gene gives CDR1 MNHEY and CDR2 SVGAGI. The germline ends are 13 bases apart after V is trimmed by 5 bases and J by 5 bases.